This TCR beta chain was retrieved from a study of identical twins. TCRdb analysed the 5' RACE reads with MiXCR anew, one entry per CDR3 protein. This table holds under 900,000 distinct CDR3 sequences, more than 9% found once. All donors comprised healthy Caucasians. The V and J ends lost 1 base and 7 bases, in that order; junction bases with no gene match: 14. From germline, CDR1 is DFQATT and CDR2 SNEGSKA (reference sequence). The CDR3 spans 17 residues. The same specimen was also included in a second study, on yellow fever vaccine responses in identical twins.

The sequence derives from a woman between 18 and 29 years old in good health. The rearrangement links TRBV20-1 to TRBJ2-5; 11 bases map to TRBD2. The sample comprised PBMCs. DNA for the CDR3: TGCAGTGCTAGAGCGACTAGCGGGAAGGTTCAAGAGTGGACCCAGTACTTC. Translating gives CSARATSGKVQEWTQYF.